These T cell receptor beta chains were read from a single sample in a study of CD8+ T cells in alopecia areata. Measured with immunoSEQ multiplex PCR; TCRdb has only the in-frame clones, and not every one. The sample comprises approximately 200,000 clones, approximately 56% of which are singletons, and roughly 0.67% rests with the top ten. Specimen: CD4+ T cells sorted from blood, collected at week 4, from a patient treated with tofacitinib. These receptors originate from a human donor with alopecia areata. Both conserved end residues are part of each CDR3. A D gene is named only where the DNA matches it firmly. Size is omitted from some rows. Given values are once, few, many or a class for expanded clones.

TRBD1	TRBJ1-2	few	TRBV6-5	TGTGCCAGCAGTGACAGGGGGCGGCGAGATGGCTACACCTTC	CASSDRGRRDGYTF
TRBD1	TRBJ1-2	few	TRBV30	TGTGCCTGGTGGGGACAGGGTGGGGGCTACACCTTC	CAWWGQGGGYTF
.	TRBJ2-7	.	TRBV2	TGTGCCAGCAGTGGGGGTGCCCAAGGCGAGCAGTACTTC	CASSGGAQGEQYF
.	TRBJ1-5	few	TRBV23-1	TGCGCCAGCAGTCGGTTGGGATTTGGACCTAGCAATCAGCCCCAGCATTTT	CASSRLGFGPSNQPQHF
TRBD2	TRBJ2-4	few	TRBV4-1	TGCGCCAGCAGCGTAGCAGGGAGGGGCGCCAAAAACATTCAGTACTTC	CASSVAGRGAKNIQYF
TRBD1	TRBJ2-2	.	TRBV14	TGTGCCAGCAGCCACCTGGGACAGCCTGCGAACACCGGGGAGCTGTTTTTT	CASSHLGQPANTGELFF
.	TRBJ2-3	.	TRBV14	TGTGCCAGCAGCCCGGGGAATACGCAGTATTTT	CASSPGNTQYF
TRBD1	TRBJ2-4	.	TRBV29-1	TGCAGCGTTCACCGGGACAGAAAAAACATTCAGTACTTC	CSVHRDRKNIQYF
TRBD2	TRBJ2-3	.	TRBV29-1	TGCAGCGCTAGCGGGAGGGGGACTAGCACAGATACGCAGTATTTT	CSASGRGTSTDTQYF
TRBD2	TRBJ2-5	.	TRBV4-2	TGTGCCAGCAGCCAGGAAGGGCAGGGACTAGCGGGAGGGGGGACCCAGTACTTC	CASSQEGQGLAGGGTQYF
.	TRBJ2-7	.	TRBV7-2	TGTGCCAGCAGCTTGGGGGGAGGACCACTCGAGCAGTACTTC	CASSLGGGPLEQYF
TRBD1	TRBJ1-2	.	TRBV10-3	TGTGCCATCAGTGGGGACAGGCTCTATGGCTACACCTTC	CAISGDRLYGYTF
.	TRBJ2-4	.	TRBV30	TGTGCCTGGAGTGTGATCCGGGGTGGTGAGGCCAAAAACATTCAGTACTTC	CAWSVIRGGEAKNIQYF
TRBD1	TRBJ2-1	.	TRBV14	TGTGCCAGCAGCCAAGGACTGGACAGGCAAAATGAGCAGTTCTTC	CASSQGLDRQNEQFF
TRBD2	TRBJ2-5	.	TRBV7-9	TGTGCCAGCACAGCGGGGCGAGAAGAGACCCAGTACTTC	CASTAGREETQYF
.	TRBJ1-1	.	TRBV25-1	TGTGCCAGCAGTGAGGGACCGTTGAACACTGAAGCTTTCTTT	CASSEGPLNTEAFF
TRBD2	TRBJ2-5	few	TRBV19	TGTGCCAGTAGTATCGGAGCGGGAGAGGGAGAGACCCAGTACTTC	CASSIGAGEGETQYF
.	TRBJ2-7	.	TRBV11-2	TGTGCCAGCAGCTTAGGCGGTCAGCTCTACGAGCAGTACTTC	CASSLGGQLYEQYF
.	TRBJ1-2	.	TRBV30	TGTGCCTGGAGTCTCGGACTTTCGCAGGGCTACACCTTC	CAWSLGLSQGYTF
.	TRBJ2-2	.	TRBV14	TGTGCCAGCAGCGAAAGAATTTCGGGTATCGCCGGGGAGCTGTTTTTT	CASSERISGIAGELFF
TRBD2	TRBJ2-1	few	TRBV30	TGTGCCTGGAGTGCCTCTAGCGGACACTCCTACAATGAGCAGTTCTTC	CAWSASSGHSYNEQFF
.	TRBJ2-7	.	TRBV30	.	CACAWGREQYF
TRBD2	TRBJ2-3	.	TRBV7-2	TGTGCCAGCAGCTTAGCGCCGGCTAGCGGGAGGGCGAGCACAGATACGCAGTATTTT	CASSLAPASGRASTDTQYF
.	TRBJ2-1	few	TRBV5-5	TGTGCCAGCAGCGCACTAGTGTCCTACAATGAGCAGTTCTTC	CASSALVSYNEQFF
.	TRBJ2-5	few	TRBV2	TGTGCCAGCAAGGATACAGGGTCGGAGACCCAGTACTTC	CASKDTGSETQYF
TRBD1	TRBJ1-4	.	TRBV7-9	TGTGCCAGCAGCTTTTACACAGGGGGTTCCAATGAAAAACTGTTTTTT	CASSFYTGGSNEKLFF
.	TRBJ1-4	.	TRBV4-2	TGTGCCAGCAGCCTCCGACAGGCAACTAATGAAAAACTGTTTTTT	CASSLRQATNEKLFF
TRBD2	TRBJ2-1	.	TRBV6-4	TGTGCCAGTAATAGCGGGAGATCAGATGAGCAGTTCTTC	CASNSGRSDEQFF
.	TRBJ2-1	few	TRBV23-1	TGCGCCAGCAGTCAGTCGAGTCGCCAGGACTACAATGAGCAGTTCTTC	CASSQSSRQDYNEQFF
TRBD2	TRBJ2-2	.	TRBV29-1	TGCAGCGTTGGCCGGGGGGGCTTAGACACCGGGGAGCTGTTTTTT	CSVGRGGLDTGELFF
.	TRBJ2-3	.	TRBV4-2	TGTGCCAGCAGCCAAGTCTCCGGCACAGATACGCAGTATTTT	CASSQVSGTDTQYF
TRBD2	TRBJ2-1	.	TRBV27	TGTGCCAGCAGGCGGACTAGCGGCCTCTCCTACAATGAGCAGTTCTTC	CASRRTSGLSYNEQFF
TRBD1	TRBJ2-2	.	TRBV18	TGTGCCAGCTCACCGGACAGGGTTCAAGCCGGGGAGCTGTTTTTT	CASSPDRVQAGELFF
.	TRBJ1-5	.	TRBV9	TGTGCCAGCAGCAGGGGGATAAGTGGTCAGCCCCAGCATTTT	CASSRGISGQPQHF
.	TRBJ2-1	.	TRBV14	TGTGCCAGCAGCCAAGTAGCGGAGCAGTTCTTC	CASSQVAEQFF
.	TRBJ1-5	.	TRBV2	TGTGCCAGCAGTGGGAAGTATGGTTATCAGCCCCAGCATTTT	CASSGKYGYQPQHF
.	TRBJ2-3	.	TRBV27	TGTGCCAGCAGTTCCGCCGGGAATCCCACTCCAGATACGCAGTATTTT	CASSSAGNPTPDTQYF
.	TRBJ2-3	few	TRBV19	TGTGCCAGTACTGCCTTGGGGCGGACCGACACAGATACGCAGTATTTT	CASTALGRTDTDTQYF
.	TRBJ2-5	.	TRBV29-1	TGCAGCGTCGGATGGGACCGTGTGACCCAGTACTTC	CSVGWDRVTQYF